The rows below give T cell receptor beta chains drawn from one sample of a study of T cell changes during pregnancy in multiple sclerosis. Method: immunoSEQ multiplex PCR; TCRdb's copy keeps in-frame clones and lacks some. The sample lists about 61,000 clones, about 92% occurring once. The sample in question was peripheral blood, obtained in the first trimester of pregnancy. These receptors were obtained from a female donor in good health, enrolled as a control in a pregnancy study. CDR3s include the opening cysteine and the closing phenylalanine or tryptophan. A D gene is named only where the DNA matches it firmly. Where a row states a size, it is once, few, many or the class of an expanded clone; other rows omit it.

CDR3nt: TGCGCCAGCAGCCAAGGAGGGACTGGGGCCAACGTCCTGACTTTC; CDR3aa: CASSQGGTGANVLTF; d_gene: .; j_gene: TRBJ2-6; v_gene: TRBV4-3; abundance: .; len: 15
CDR3nt: TGCGCCAGCGAGGGGGAATTGAACACTGAAGCTTTCTTT; CDR3aa: CASEGELNTEAFF; d_gene: .; j_gene: TRBJ1-1; v_gene: TRBV5-1; abundance: .; len: 13
CDR3nt: TGTGCCACTACACTAGCGGGAGGTTCCTACAATGAGCAGTTCTTC; CDR3aa: CATTLAGGSYNEQFF; d_gene: TRBD2; j_gene: TRBJ2-1; v_gene: TRBV7-2; abundance: .; len: 15
CDR3nt: TGTGCCAGCAGCTTACAGCCCGGAGGTGAGCAGTTCTTC; CDR3aa: CASSLQPGGEQFF; d_gene: .; j_gene: TRBJ2-1; v_gene: TRBV7-3; abundance: .; len: 13
CDR3nt: TGTGCCAGCAGCTTGTTGTCTAGCGGGAAGGATGAGCAGTTCTTC; CDR3aa: CASSLLSSGKDEQFF; d_gene: TRBD2; j_gene: TRBJ2-1; v_gene: TRBV5-4; abundance: .; len: 15
CDR3nt: TGTGCCAGCAGCCGAGACACAGGTGAAGGCAATCAGCCCCAGCATTTT; CDR3aa: CASSRDTGEGNQPQHF; d_gene: .; j_gene: TRBJ1-5; v_gene: TRBV7-8; abundance: .; len: 16
CDR3nt: TGTGCCAGCAGCTTAGAGGGCCGGACAGGGGACTATGGCTACACCTTC; CDR3aa: CASSLEGRTGDYGYTF; d_gene: TRBD1; j_gene: TRBJ1-2; v_gene: TRBV11-3; abundance: few; len: 16
CDR3nt: TGTGCCAGCAGCTTAGCGGCCGGGTTTGGGCCCCAGCATTTT; CDR3aa: CASSLAAGFGPQHF; d_gene: .; j_gene: TRBJ1-5; v_gene: TRBV7-2; abundance: .; len: 14
CDR3nt: TGTGCCAGCAGTGAGGTAGCGGGGGGGCCAGATACGCAGTATTTT; CDR3aa: CASSEVAGGPDTQYF; d_gene: TRBD2; j_gene: TRBJ2-3; v_gene: TRBV6-4; abundance: .; len: 15
CDR3nt: TGTGCCAGCAGTTCGGCGGGGTTCCGGTATGGCTACACCTTC; CDR3aa: CASSSAGFRYGYTF; d_gene: .; j_gene: TRBJ1-2; v_gene: TRBV28; abundance: .; len: 14
CDR3nt: TGTGCCAGCAGTTACTCAGCGGGAACGGAGGAGACCCAGTACTTC; CDR3aa: CASSYSAGTEETQYF; d_gene: TRBD2; j_gene: TRBJ2-5; v_gene: TRBV6-5; abundance: .; len: 15
CDR3nt: TGTGCCAGCAGTGGGCCAGGACAGGGCGGCACTGAAGCTTTCTTT; CDR3aa: CASSGPGQGGTEAFF; d_gene: TRBD1; j_gene: TRBJ1-1; v_gene: TRBV6-6; abundance: .; len: 15
CDR3nt: TGTGCCAGCAGCCCCTCGACAGGGCCGCTGGAGCAGTACTTC; CDR3aa: CASSPSTGPLEQYF; d_gene: TRBD1; j_gene: TRBJ2-7; v_gene: TRBV11-2; abundance: .; len: 14
CDR3nt: TGCGCCAGCAACCCCGACAACACTCTCAGTGGCTACACCTTC; CDR3aa: CASNPDNTLSGYTF; d_gene: .; j_gene: TRBJ1-2; v_gene: TRBV5-1; abundance: .; len: 14
CDR3nt: TGCAGCGTTGAACAAGGGAGGCCTGAAGCTTTCTTT; CDR3aa: CSVEQGRPEAFF; d_gene: .; j_gene: TRBJ1-1; v_gene: TRBV29-1; abundance: few; len: 12
CDR3nt: TGTGCCAGCAGCCTACTCTATTCTAGCGGCCCAGGGGAGACCCAGTACTTC; CDR3aa: CASSLLYSSGPGETQYF; d_gene: TRBD2; j_gene: TRBJ2-5; v_gene: TRBV7-8; abundance: .; len: 17
CDR3nt: TGTGCCAGCAGCTTAGGGCAGGGCAATGGCTACACCTTC; CDR3aa: CASSLGQGNGYTF; d_gene: .; j_gene: TRBJ1-2; v_gene: TRBV7-9; abundance: .; len: 13
CDR3nt: TGCGCCAGCAGTCGGGGAGGGGGTATCGACTATGGCTACACCTTC; CDR3aa: CASSRGGGIDYGYTF; d_gene: .; j_gene: TRBJ1-2; v_gene: TRBV4-1; abundance: .; len: 15
CDR3nt: TGTGCCAGCAGTTCTAGCGGGGGGGCCAACTACAATGAGCAGTTCTTC; CDR3aa: CASSSSGGANYNEQFF; d_gene: TRBD2; j_gene: TRBJ2-1; v_gene: TRBV6-6; abundance: .; len: 16
CDR3nt: TGTGCCAGCAGCTTCCAGCGGGGGGTTCAAGAGACCCAGTACTTC; CDR3aa: CASSFQRGVQETQYF; d_gene: TRBD2; j_gene: TRBJ2-5; v_gene: TRBV7-2; abundance: once; len: 15
CDR3nt: TGTGCCAGCAGCGTACCGGGACTAGAAGAGCAGTACTTC; CDR3aa: CASSVPGLEEQYF; d_gene: TRBD2; j_gene: TRBJ2-7; v_gene: TRBV5-4; abundance: .; len: 13
CDR3nt: TGTGCCAGCAGCCGTCCCCTGGGCGGGGGGGCAAATGAGCAGTTCTTC; CDR3aa: CASSRPLGGGANEQFF; d_gene: TRBD2; j_gene: TRBJ2-1; v_gene: TRBV5-6; abundance: .; len: 16
CDR3nt: TGTGCCAGCAGTTTGATGGGGGACTTCAATCAGCCCCAGCATTTT; CDR3aa: CASSLMGDFNQPQHF; d_gene: .; j_gene: TRBJ1-5; v_gene: TRBV27; abundance: .; len: 15
CDR3nt: TGCAGCGCAGGGACTAATGAAAAACTGTTTTTT; CDR3aa: CSAGTNEKLFF; d_gene: .; j_gene: TRBJ1-4; v_gene: TRBV29-1; abundance: .; len: 11
CDR3nt: TGTGCCAGCAGTGGACTAGCGGGGACAGATACGCAGTATTTT; CDR3aa: CASSGLAGTDTQYF; d_gene: TRBD2; j_gene: TRBJ2-3; v_gene: TRBV27; abundance: .; len: 14
CDR3nt: TGTGCCAGCAGCCACCGGGAGGGGACCAACTATGGCTACACCTTC; CDR3aa: CASSHREGTNYGYTF; d_gene: .; j_gene: TRBJ1-2; v_gene: TRBV13; abundance: .; len: 15